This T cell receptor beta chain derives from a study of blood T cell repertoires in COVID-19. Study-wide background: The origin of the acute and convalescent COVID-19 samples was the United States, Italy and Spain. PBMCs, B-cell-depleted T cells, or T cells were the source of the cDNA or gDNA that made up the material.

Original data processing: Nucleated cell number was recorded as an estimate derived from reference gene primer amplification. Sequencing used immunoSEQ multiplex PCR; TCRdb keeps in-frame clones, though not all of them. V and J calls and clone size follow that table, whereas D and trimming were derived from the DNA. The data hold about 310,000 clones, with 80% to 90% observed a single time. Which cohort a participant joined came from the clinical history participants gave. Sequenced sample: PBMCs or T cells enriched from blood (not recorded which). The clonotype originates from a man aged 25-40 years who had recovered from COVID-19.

CDR3 loop: CASSEVDSGNTIYF. The CDR3 bases are TGTGCCAGCTCAGAGGTAGACTCTGGAAACACCATATATTTT. The chain combines TRBV18 with TRBJ1-3; D gene unclear. This CDR3 is built from 14 residues. Trimming shortened V by 5 bases and J by 0 bases, and 8 bases separated the two germline ends. Germline CDR1 is KGHSH and CDR2 is LQKENI.